The 29 T cell receptor beta chains below all came from one sample that was sequenced in a study of patients and donors after allogeneic stem cell transplantation. TCRdb ran MiXCR on the RT-PCR reads and lists one entry per CDR3 protein. This table holds about a million distinct CDR3 sequences, around 17% found once. The sequenced material came from blood, either unsorted or a sorted T cell fraction (not recorded which). The receptor set was obtained from a human donor who was either an allogeneic HSCT recipient or a stem cell or donor lymphocyte infusion donor (not recorded which). It is not recorded whose cells these are; they may come from a transplant donor.

The table lists this clonotype with a few counts. The rearrangement links TRBV9 to TRBJ2-1, with D perhaps TRBD1 or TRBD2 (5 bases each). Germline CDR1 SGDLS, CDR2 YYNGEE. This CDR3 spans 19 amino acids. Trimming shortened V by 4 bases and J by 1 base, and 24 bases separated the two germline ends. The CDR3 DNA is TGTGCCAGCAGCACCCCGATGAGGGGCCCCTTCGGATCCTACAATGAGCAGTTCTTC. Its translation is CASSTPMRGPFGSYNEQFF.

The chain combines TRBV30 with TRBJ2-3, with TRBD2 identical over 9 bases. Germline V gives CDR1 GTSNPN, CDR2 SVGIG (reference sequence). The trim removed 8 bases at V and 2 bases at J, leaving 5 bases unmatched. The CDR3 has 13 residues. The CDR3 DNA sequence: TGTGCCGGAGCGGGGGGAAACACAGATACGCAGTATTTT. It translates to CAGAGGNTDTQYF.

The V and J genes are TRBV20-1 and TRBJ1-2; TRBD1 matches 7 bases. This CDR3 is 13 amino acids long. The germline gives CDR1 DFQATT, CDR2 SNEGSKA (reference sequence). V shed 5 bases and J 0 bases; nucleotides not matched to a gene: 3. CDR3 in amino acids: CSAGDRTNYGYTF. The CDR3 bases are TGCAGTGCTGGGGACAGAACTAACTATGGCTACACCTTC.

This clonotype was seen more than once but under ten times. This chain uses TRBV6-2 or TRBV6-3 with TRBJ2-5; TRBD2 agrees at 9 bases. V shed 8 bases and J 1 base; nucleotides not matched to a gene: 8. Per the germline V gene, CDR1 is MNHEY and CDR2 is SVGEGT. The CDR3 sequence is 15 residues long. The CDR3 DNA reads as TGTGCCAGCCAGGGACTAGCTCGAATCCAAGAGACCCAGTACTTC. This gives the protein CASQGLARIQETQYF.

This clonotype has just a few counts. The J gene is TRBJ1-4, the V gene TRBV7-9, with D maybe TRBD1 (5 bases). From germline, CDR1 is SEHNR and CDR2 FQNEAQ (reference sequence). Trimming pared 3 bases from V and 6 bases from J, leaving 11 bases between. The CDR3 contains 14 residues. CDR3 bases: TGTGCCAGCAGCTTTGGGGGAGAGGATGAAAAACTGTTTTTT. Its protein is CASSFGGEDEKLFF.

This clonotype has a handful of counts. This chain connects TRBV6-2 or TRBV6-3 to TRBJ1-1, with D maybe TRBD1 (6 bases). Germline V CDR1 and CDR2: MNHEY, SVGEGT. Trimming pared 8 bases from V and 11 bases from J, leaving 21 bases between. The CDR3 has 13 residues. Here the CDR3 DNA reads TGTGCCAGCTCAATCTTACGGGGGCTCGGCGCTTTCTTT. Translating gives CASSILRGLGAFF.

The rearrangement joins TRBV24-1 to TRBJ2-3; 8 bases are a match to TRBD1. V shed 5 bases, J shed 4 bases, and the junction held 13 bases outside the gene matches. Germline V CDR1 and CDR2: KGHDR, SFDVKD. The length of the CDR3 is 17 residues. CDR3 protein: CATSGARGRFASDTQYF. The CDR3 DNA follows: TGTGCCACCAGTGGGGCCAGGGGGCGATTTGCCTCAGATACGCAGTATTTT.

The table lists this clonotype with a few counts. The V gene is TRBV9, the J gene TRBJ2-5, with a possible D match to TRBD2 (6 bases). Trimming left V 5 bases short and J 2 bases short, with 13 bases between. The CDR3 runs to 14 residues. Germline V gene data show CDR1 as SGDLS and CDR2 as YYNGEE. CDR3 nucleotides: TGTGCCAGCAGTTTAACTAGCAAACAAGAGACCCAGTACTTC. Amino acids: CASSLTSKQETQYF.

The V and J genes are TRBV5-4 and TRBJ2-1, with 7 bases that match TRBD2. J lost 3 bases, V lost 1 base, and 4 bases had no gene match. The CDR3 has 15 amino acids. The germline V gene encodes CDR1 SGHNT and CDR2 YYREEE (reference sequence). The CDR3 protein is CASSLSTSVYNEQFF. CDR3 coding DNA: TGTGCCAGCAGCTTGAGTACTAGCGTCTACAATGAGCAGTTCTTC.

This clonotype was counted a few times. The chain combines TRBV7-6 with TRBJ2-2; unclear D gene. Trimming pared 4 bases from V and 11 bases from J, leaving 11 bases between. The CDR3 has 12 amino acids. The V gene's germline CDR1 is SGHVS and CDR2 FNYEAQ. The CDR3: CASSSLQSELFF. The CDR3 coding sequence is TGTGCCAGCAGCTCACTACAAAGTGAGCTGTTTTTT.

This clonotype was counted many times. This rearrangement joins TRBV7-2 to TRBJ1-3, with D unclear. The germline V and J ends were trimmed by 1 base and 4 bases, with 8 bases remaining between them. Per germline, CDR1 SGHTA and CDR2 FQGNSA. The CDR3 has 14 residues. CDR3 sequence: CASSLDRLGNTIYF. The CDR3 nucleotides are TGTGCCAGCAGCTTAGACCGGCTGGGAAACACCATATATTTT.

DNA for the CDR3: TGTGCCACCAGTGAACCGGGGACCCGAGGTTTAACAGATACGCAGTATTTT. Protein sequence: CATSEPGTRGLTDTQYF. J is TRBJ2-3 and V is TRBV24-1, with D perhaps matching TRBD1 or TRBD2 (5 bases each). Germline V CDR1 and CDR2: KGHDR, SFDVKD. V dropped 4 bases and J dropped 3 bases, with 19 bases sitting between them. The CDR3 consists of 17 residues.

This clonotype was found many times. The chain employs TRBV27 and TRBJ1-3; D remains ambiguous. Trimming took off 0 bases at V and 0 bases at J, with 3 bases between the two ends. This CDR3 is 14 amino acids long. In germline, CDR1 is MNHEY, CDR2 SMNVEV (reference sequence). In DNA, the CDR3 is TGTGCCAGCAGTTTATCACTCTCTGGAAACACCATATATTTT. Amino acids: CASSLSLSGNTIYF.

The rearrangement uses TRBV20-1 and TRBJ1-6; tentative D call: TRBD1 (6 bases). The CDR3 is 16 residues long. CDR1 is DFQATT, CDR2 SNEGSKA, per germline (reference sequence). Trimming took off 5 bases at V and 7 bases at J, with 21 bases between the two ends. CDR3 DNA: TGCAGTGCTTCTCTCACAGGGAATCGTGTGAATTCACCCCTCCACTTT. Protein: CSASLTGNRVNSPLHF.

The table lists this clonotype with a few counts. V is TRBV12-3 or TRBV12-4 and J is TRBJ1-2; 8 nucleotides match TRBD1. V lost 7 bases to trimming and J lost 5 bases; unmatched junction nucleotides: 15. CDR3 length: 16 residues. The CDR3 is CASIMDRAGRLYGYTF. The CDR3 bases are TGTGCCAGCATTATGGACAGGGCAGGCCGTCTTTATGGCTACACCTTC.

The chain joins TRBV5-1 to TRBJ2-3; 9 bases fit TRBD2. This CDR3 is 17 amino acids long. From germline, CDR1 is SGHRS and CDR2 YFSETQ. The junction had 12 bases not matched to a gene; V was cut back by 4 bases and J by 3 bases. CDR3 amino acids: CASSPGEAGGRTDTQYF. The CDR3 DNA reads as TGCGCCAGCAGCCCCGGAGAAGCGGGAGGCCGGACAGATACGCAGTATTTT.

The rearrangement links TRBV5-1 to TRBJ1-1; 12 nucleotides line up with TRBD1. The CDR3 extends over 14 amino acids. The junction had 2 bases not matched to a gene; V was cut back by 4 bases and J by 4 bases. Germline V gene data show CDR1 as SGHRS and CDR2 as YFSETQ. CDR3 protein: CASSRDRGPTEAFF. The CDR3 coding sequence is TGCGCCAGCAGCAGGGACAGGGGGCCCACTGAAGCTTTCTTT.

The J gene is TRBJ2-1, the V gene TRBV20-1; D is uncertain. The CDR3 contains 16 residues. V was pared by 0 bases and J by 0 bases, with 12 bases between. Germline CDR1 reads DFQATT; CDR2 reads SNEGSKA (reference sequence). The CDR3 nucleotides are TGCAGTGCTAGAGATCAGGCAGTTGCCTCCTACAATGAGCAGTTCTTC. This encodes CSARDQAVASYNEQFF.

The sample holds a few counts of this clonotype. The chain carries TRBV11-2 and TRBJ1-1; D ambiguous. Trimming took 8 bases from V and 0 from J, leaving 16 bases between them. CDR3 length: 15 amino acids. In germline, CDR1 is SGHAT, CDR2 FQNNGV. As DNA, the CDR3 is TGTGCCAGCGGTGTAAAGCTTACGTTGAACACTGAAGCTTTCTTT. Its protein product is CASGVKLTLNTEAFF.

V gene TRBV29-1 combines with J gene TRBJ2-5; D is unclear. Germline-derived CDR1 and CDR2 are SQVTM and ANQGSEA. The CDR3 is 10 amino acids. Trimming left V 7 bases short and J 3 bases short, with 6 bases between. The CDR3 region is CSAQEETQYF. As DNA, the CDR3 is TGCAGCGCACAAGAAGAGACCCAGTACTTC.

Many counts were recorded for this clonotype. The chain employs TRBV11-2 and TRBJ2-7; unclear D gene. Trimming left V 0 bases short and J 12 bases short, with 6 bases between. Germline values: CDR1 SGHAT, CDR2 FQNNGV. This CDR3 contains 10 residues. In DNA, the CDR3 is TGTGCCAGCAGCTTAGATTCCCTGTACTTC. This translates into CASSLDSLYF.

The chain carries TRBV27 and TRBJ2-1; the D gene is possibly TRBD2 (5 bases). Germline assignment: CDR1 MNHEY and CDR2 SMNVEV (reference sequence). The CDR3 is made up of 13 amino acids. The V gene lost 3 bases and the J gene lost 7 bases, with 10 bases spanning the gap. The CDR3 spells CASSFGDSNEQFF. The CDR3 region has the DNA TGTGCCAGCAGTTTCGGGGATTCGAATGAGCAGTTCTTC.

The rearrangement uses TRBV12-3 or TRBV12-4 and TRBJ2-3; possibly TRBD1 or TRBD2 for D (5 bases each). With 3 bases removed from V and 2 bases from J, the gap between germline ends came to 12 bases. The CDR3 extends over 15 amino acids. CDR3 sequence (DNA): TGTGCCAGCAGTTTGATTGGGGGAAACACAGATACGCAGTATTTT. Translated: CASSLIGGNTDTQYF.

Only a few counts were recorded for this clonotype. The chain employs TRBV20-1 and TRBJ2-3; 9 bases match TRBD2. Looked up from germline, CDR1 is DFQATT and CDR2 is SNEGSKA (reference sequence). The CDR3 spans 14 residues. The V segment lost 6 bases and the J segment 4 bases; nucleotides outside the gene matches: 8. CDR3: CSALSLAGADTQYF. In DNA, the CDR3 is TGCAGTGCCCTTTCCTTAGCGGGAGCAGATACGCAGTATTTT.

The rearrangement joins TRBV7-6 to TRBJ2-5, with TRBD2 matching over 7 bases. The germline V gene encodes CDR1 SGHVS and CDR2 FNYEAQ. The CDR3 contains 16 residues. V was pared by 0 bases and J by 1 base, with 5 bases of the junction left unmatched. CDR3 region: CASSLAGTTFQETQYF. DNA for the CDR3: TGTGCCAGCAGCTTAGCCGGGACTACCTTCCAAGAGACCCAGTACTTC.

The chain couples TRBV20-1 to TRBJ2-3, with 8 bases matching TRBD2. J lost 4 bases, V lost 3 bases, and 9 bases had no gene match. The germline V gene has CDR1 DFQATT and CDR2 SNEGSKA (reference sequence). CDR3 length equals 15 residues. CDR3 coding DNA: TGCAGTGCTAGTTATGAAGCGGGAGAACCAGATACGCAGTATTTT. Its protein is CSASYEAGEPDTQYF.

This chain links TRBV20-1 with TRBJ1-2; 12 positions agree with TRBD1. The V segment lost 5 bases and the J segment 7 bases; nucleotides outside the gene matches: 5. Germline CDR1 and CDR2: DFQATT and SNEGSKA (reference sequence). The CDR3 runs to 13 residues. CDR3 residues: CSAGDRGLSGYTF. The CDR3 bases are TGCAGTGCTGGGGACAGGGGGCTGAGTGGCTACACCTTC.

The chain carries TRBV28 and TRBJ2-7, with 7 bases lining up with TRBD2. Germline CDR1 is MDHEN and CDR2 is SYDVKM. V trimming: 6 bases; J trimming: 0 bases; junction bases outside the gene matches: 8. This CDR3 has 15 amino acids. The CDR3 reads CASSASGKSSYEQYF. DNA for the CDR3: TGTGCCAGCAGCGCTAGCGGCAAAAGCTCCTACGAGCAGTACTTC.

The rearrangement uses TRBV18 and TRBJ2-7; 7 nucleotides match TRBD1. CDR1 and CDR2 from the germline V gene are KGHSH and LQKENI. The CDR3 runs 16 residues. The junction had 14 bases not matched to a gene; V was cut back by 6 bases and J by 3 bases. The DNA of the CDR3 is TGTGCCAGCTCGTTATCGACAGGGATTGGTAACTACGAGCAGTACTTC. Protein product: CASSLSTGIGNYEQYF.